This T cell receptor beta chain originates from a study of blood T cell repertoires in COVID-19. Sequenced by immunoSEQ multiplex PCR; TCRdb stores in-frame clones only, minus some. The table records 250,000 to 300,000 clones, around 90% of them present only once. V shed 6 bases and J shed 4 bases, with 12 bases lying between them. CDR3 length: 13 amino acids. Germline V gene lookup returns CDR1 MDHEN and CDR2 SYDVKM. Input material: peripheral blood. The TCR comes from a woman aged 70-85 years with COVID-19, enrolled during active disease. V is TRBV28 and J is TRBJ2-5, with a weak D call TRBD2 (6 bases). For the CDR3, the DNA is TGTGCCAGCAGCCAGACGGGAGTAGAGACCCAGTACTTC. This encodes CASSQTGVETQYF.